This T cell receptor (beta chain) was identified during a study of breast tumors, draining lymph nodes, adjacent tissues. Germline assignment: CDR1 SGHRS and CDR2 YFSETQ. The CDR3 is 16 amino acids. The lymph nodes were axillary draining lymph nodes from breast cancer patients. Remarks on this clonotype: Its antigen is unidentified. The junction does not match germline at one end; this may be a read error.

Study-wide results and limits: Compared with basal-like, luminal-like tumors shared significantly more repertoire with nontumor tissue. Tumor T cell lymph node origin was a supported hypothesis, not proven. The data were judged consistent with most tumor T cells coming from lymph node and expanding in tumor.

Each CDR3 protein gets one entry after TCRdb re-called the multiplex PCR reads with MiXCR. The sample has 140,000 to 150,000 distinct CDR3 sequences; over 25% are singletons. The sample taken for sequencing was axillary lymph node tissue. The V call is TRBV5-1, the J call TRBJ1-3; 9 bases line up with TRBD1. This TCR was recovered from a female donor with breast cancer. Some clones in this sample may be carry-over from other donors' samples. The chain's CDR3 is CASSLGDRASGNTVYF. Here the CDR3 DNA reads TGCGCCAGTAGCTTGGGGGACAGGGCGTCTGGAAACACCGTATATTTT. The entire variable domain, with the rest obtained from reference TRBV5-1 and TRBJ1-3, is as follows: KAGVTQTPRYLIKTRGQQVTLSCSPISGHRSVSWYQQTPGQGLQFLFEYFSETQRNKGNFPGRFSGRQFSNSRSEMNVSTLELGDSALYLCASSLGDRASGNTVYFGEGSWLTVV.